This record covers a single TCR beta chain. This entry is derived from a study of blood T cell repertoires in COVID-19. Germline assignment: CDR1 LNHDA and CDR2 SQIVND (reference sequence). This CDR3 comprises 12 residues. Deletions cut 6 bases from V and 5 bases from J, with 10 bases between. TCRdb's copy holds only in-frame clones and misses some; the assay was immunoSEQ multiplex PCR. The sample contains just over 90,000 clones, approximately 87% of which appear only once. This receptor was obtained from a human donor with active COVID-19. The donor label of this sample is uncertain. The chain recombines TRBV19 with TRBJ1-2; D possibly corresponds to TRBD1 (5 bases). The sample consisted of peripheral blood. In nucleotides, the CDR3 is TGTGCCAGTAGCGCTCAGGGATATGGCTACACCTTC. It specifies CASSAQGYGYTF.